This T cell receptor beta chain was recorded in a study of T cells after yellow fever vaccination. General observations from the study: The presence of abundant clonotypes contaminating from the bulk population was possible in FACS-sorted repertoires. The booster saw the reappearance of most primary-vaccination clones (about 95% CD4, 88% CD8). Although the secondary response was weaker, it peaked faster, at day 5 versus 15.

Remarks on this clonotype: Its antigen is not identified.

Trimming took 1 base from V and 5 from J, leaving 9 bases between them. In germline, CDR1 is SGHTA, CDR2 FQGNSA. This CDR3 is built from 15 residues. TCRdb re-called the 5' RACE reads through MiXCR, storing one row per CDR3 protein. The data show 130,000 or so distinct CDR3 sequences, with 15% seen just once and 40% to 45% held by the top ten. Sample: CD8+ T cells sorted from PBMCs, taken 5 days after the yellow fever booster vaccination. V and J are TRBV7-2 and TRBJ1-6; D remains unclear. This TCR was recovered from a man younger than 35 who received the YFV17D yellow fever vaccine. For the CDR3, the DNA is TGTGCCAGCAGCTTAGGGAAGGAGAATAATTCACCCCTCCACTTT. Protein product: CASSLGKENNSPLHF.